Listed here are 28 T cell receptor beta chains from one sample, sequenced in a study of beta chain features in type 1 diabetes. Expressed TCRB transcripts were sequenced because the isolated RNA had all been reverse transcribed beforehand. This table comes from immunoSEQ multiplex PCR, and its TCRdb copy is limited to in-frame clones, with some not included. The table includes roughly 300,000 clones, roughly 8% detected once. The sample consisted of central memory CD4+ T cells from blood. These receptors were obtained from a woman younger than 30 in good health.

This clone has more than one count but fewer than ten. This rearrangement joins TRBV6-1 to TRBJ2-7, with 11 bases lining up with TRBD2. The length of the CDR3 is 15 residues. V was clipped by 5 bases and J by 4 bases; unmatched bases: 7. Germline V gives CDR1 MNHNS, CDR2 SASEGT. In nucleotides, the CDR3 is TGTGCCAGCAGTAGGGGACTAGCGGCGGGTTACGAGCAGTACTTC. It yields the protein CASSRGLAAGYEQYF.

In its sample, this clone was seen a few times. The rearrangement links TRBV6-5 to TRBJ1-5; TRBD1 might be the D (5 bases). The CDR3 runs to 11 residues. Trimming cost V 10 bases and J 9 bases, with 13 bases left between them. CDR1 is MNHEY and CDR2 is SVGAGI in the germline V gene. This CDR3 reads CATGDSSPQHF. The CDR3, as DNA: TGTGCCACTGGGGACTCATCGCCCCAGCATTTT.

The chain employs TRBV7-6 and TRBJ2-3; D is unclear. This CDR3 has 13 residues. CDR1 and CDR2 (germline): SGHVS, FNYEAQ. Trimming took 0 bases from V and 4 from J, leaving 5 bases between them. CDR3 region: CASSLAGSDTQYF. The DNA for the CDR3 is TGTGCCAGCAGCTTAGCCGGGTCAGATACGCAGTATTTT. Supplemented by reference TRBV7-6 and TRBJ2-3, the full variable domain reads GAGVSQSPRYKVTKRGQDVALRCDPISGHVSLYWYRQALGQGPEFLTYFNYEAQQDKSGLPNDRFSAERPEGSISTLTIQRTEQRDSAMYRCASSLAGSDTQYFGPGTRLTVL.

In regard to this clone: The junction shows a germline mismatch at one end, possibly a read error. The chain is built from TRBV10-3 and TRBJ2-5; D is tentatively TRBD1 or TRBD2 (6 bases each). CDR1 and CDR2 from the germline V gene are ENHRY and SYGVKD. This CDR3 has 13 amino acids. The CDR3 spells CASSPTGRETQYF. In DNA form, the CDR3 reads TGTGCCAGCAGTCCCACAGGGAGGGAGACCCAGTACTTC.

This clone was observed many times. The rearrangement joins TRBV27 to TRBJ2-3; D uncertain. This CDR3 has 12 amino acids. Trimming left V 2 bases short and J 5 bases short, with 5 bases between. Germline CDR1 and CDR2: MNHEY and SMNVEV (reference sequence). The CDR3 sequence is CASSLNRDTQYF. The CDR3 DNA reads TGTGCCAGCAGTTTAAACAGAGATACGCAGTATTTT.

The DNA for the CDR3 is TGTGCCAGCAGCTTGGTCCCCGACAGGGACCTAGCCTACGAGCAGTACTTC. Encoded protein: CASSLVPDRDLAYEQYF. The chain recombines TRBV5-4 with TRBJ2-7; 7 bases fit TRBD1. CDR1 and CDR2 (germline): SGHNT, YYREEE (reference sequence). The trim removed 0 bases at V and 2 bases at J, leaving 11 bases unmatched. This CDR3 comprises 17 residues.

The chain has TRBV27 and TRBJ2-4; 8 bases line up with TRBD1. V trimming: 5 bases; J trimming: 4 bases; junction bases outside the gene matches: 10. Germline V lookup: CDR1 MNHEY, CDR2 SMNVEV (reference sequence). The CDR3 extends over 16 amino acids. Here the CDR3 reads CASSQFSGTGKNIQYF. The DNA of the CDR3 is TGTGCCAGCAGTCAATTTTCCGGGACAGGTAAAAACATTCAGTACTTC.

This clone showed up many times. V and J are TRBV10-2 and TRBJ2-6, with D unresolved. The germline CDR1 and CDR2 sequences are WSHSY and SAAADI. This CDR3 spans 14 amino acids. The V gene lost 8 bases and the J gene lost 0 bases, with 8 bases spanning the gap. The CDR3 coding sequence is TGCGCCAGCCGTCAGAACTCTGGGGCCAACGTCCTGACTTTC. Translating it yields CASRQNSGANVLTF.

This clone was seen at least ten times. This chain joins TRBV18 and TRBJ2-7; D is unclear. Trimming pared 6 bases from V and 3 bases from J, leaving 12 bases between. The CDR3 is 13 residues long. Germline CDR1 KGHSH, CDR2 LQKENI. CDR3 in amino acids: CASSRTDDYEQYF. DNA of the CDR3: TGTGCCAGCTCGCGGACGGATGACTACGAGCAGTACTTC.

The table lists this clone with a few counts. The rearrangement links TRBV5-6 to TRBJ2-1; D is ambiguous. Per germline, CDR1 SGHDT and CDR2 YYEEEE. Between the trimmed V and J ends, which lost 0 bases and 5 bases, there was a span of 6 bases. The CDR3 is 13 amino acids. CDR3 protein: CASSLVKNNEQFF. DNA of the CDR3: TGTGCCAGCAGCTTGGTTAAAAACAATGAGCAGTTCTTC. The complete variable domain, with remaining parts taken from reference TRBV5-6 and TRBJ2-1, reads DAGVTQSPTHLIKTRGQQVTLRCSPKSGHDTVSWYQQALGQGPQFIFQYYEEEERQRGNFPDRFSGHQFPNYSSELNVNALLLGDSALYLCASSLVKNNEQFFGPGTRLTVL.

This clone showed up many times. This same CDR3 is encoded by further DNA sequences in the sample. The chain recombines TRBV10-3 with TRBJ1-1; 9 nucleotides match TRBD1. The germline CDR1 and CDR2 sequences are ENHRY and SYGVKD. The trim removed 4 bases at V and 4 bases at J, leaving 4 bases unmatched. CDR3 length equals 14 residues. DNA for the CDR3: TGTGCCATCAGTGGACAGGGGGTGGGCACTGAAGCTTTCTTT. Amino acid sequence: CAISGQGVGTEAFF.

A few counts support this clone. The chain is built from TRBV6-6 and TRBJ1-2; 9 bases are shared with TRBD1. CDR3 length: 16 residues. CDR1 and CDR2 (germline): MNHNY, SVGAGI (reference sequence). V was clipped by 2 bases and J by 4 bases; unmatched bases: 8. As DNA, the CDR3 is TGTGCCAGCAGTTACGGGGGACCACAGGGGGCCTATGGCTACACCTTC. Its protein product is CASSYGGPQGAYGYTF.

This clone has more than one count but fewer than ten. This rearrangement joins TRBV11-2 to TRBJ2-5; D not resolved. The closer fit of TRBJ2-7 to the DNA end suggests the J call may be wrong. CDR1 is SGHAT and CDR2 is FQNNGV in the germline V gene. The CDR3 covers 13 residues. The CDR3 nucleotides are TGTGCCAGCAGCCCCGTCATCTCCTACGAGCAGTACTTC. It encodes CASSPVISYEQYF.

This clone appeared a few times. V gene TRBV5-6 combines with J gene TRBJ1-5; no firm D call. The CDR3 is 15 residues long. Germline CDR1 is SGHDT and CDR2 is YYEEEE. V lost 3 bases and J lost 2, with 12 bases in between. This CDR3 is CASSSGPQGNQPQHF. DNA for the CDR3: TGTGCCAGCAGCTCCGGGCCCCAGGGCAATCAGCCCCAGCATTTT. Variable domain in full (rest from reference TRBV5-6 and TRBJ1-5): DAGVTQSPTHLIKTRGQQVTLRCSPKSGHDTVSWYQQALGQGPQFIFQYYEEEERQRGNFPDRFSGHQFPNYSSELNVNALLLGDSALYLCASSSGPQGNQPQHFGDGTRLSIL.

This clone was counted ten times or more. This rearrangement joins TRBV7-9 to TRBJ2-7, with 8 bases that match TRBD1. V was clipped by 10 bases and J by 2 bases; unmatched bases: 4. This CDR3 spans 12 amino acids. The germline CDR1 and CDR2 sequences are SEHNR and FQNEAQ (reference sequence). CDR3 residues: CATGQGTYEQYF. The CDR3 nucleotides are TGTGCCACCGGACAGGGAACCTACGAGCAGTACTTC.

This clone was found a few times. The chain links TRBV28 to TRBJ2-7; 7 nucleotides align to TRBD1. The CDR3 covers 14 residues. The ends lost 6 bases at V and 6 bases at J; junction bases unmatched: 11. In germline, CDR1 is MDHEN, CDR2 SYDVKM. The CDR3 reads CASSFRGRSPEQYF. CDR3 DNA: TGTGCCAGCAGCTTTAGGGGGCGATCCCCCGAGCAGTACTTC.

The chain recombines TRBV7-8 with TRBJ2-7, with 15 bases that match TRBD2. With V trimmed by 0 bases and J by 0 bases, 3 bases remained unmatched. Germline lookup yields CDR1 SGHVS and CDR2 FQNEAQ. This CDR3 has 18 amino acids. CDR3 loop: CASSLAGLAGGHSYEQYF. CDR3 in DNA: TGTGCCAGCAGCTTAGCGGGACTAGCGGGAGGCCACTCCTACGAGCAGTACTTC.

On this clone: At one boundary the junction diverges from the germline segment, which might be a read error. The rearrangement uses TRBV29-1 and TRBJ2-7; 11 positions agree with TRBD1. This CDR3 comprises 12 residues. Looked up from germline, CDR1 is SQVTM and CDR2 is ANQGSEA. The CDR3 DNA reads TGCAGCGTTGGGGGGACAGGGGGTCCCCTGGAATTC. This sequence encodes CSVGGTGGPLEF.

This clone was counted a few times. The chain carries TRBV7-9 and TRBJ2-5; D is possibly TRBD1 (5 bases). Trimming shortened V by 5 bases and J by 2 bases, and 18 bases separated the two germline ends. The CDR3 is 16 amino acids. Germline values: CDR1 SEHNR, CDR2 FQNEAQ (reference sequence). The CDR3, as DNA: TGTGCCAGCAGCCGTCGAAACACAGGTTCACAAGAGACCCAGTACTTC. Amino acids: CASSRRNTGSQETQYF.

The chain employs TRBV15 and TRBJ2-4; D may be TRBD1 (6 bases). CDR1 LNHNV and CDR2 YYDKDF come from the germline V gene (reference sequence). The CDR3 runs 16 residues. Trimming removed 0 bases at V and 4 bases at J, with 13 bases between. The CDR3 DNA reads TGTGCCACCAGCAGAGAAAAAGGGCAGGGGAAAAACATTCAGTACTTC. Its protein product is CATSREKGQGKNIQYF.

This clone was seen many times. The V call is TRBV29-1, the J call TRBJ2-7, with D perhaps matching TRBD1 or TRBD2 (5 bases each). The germline V gene encodes CDR1 SQVTM and CDR2 ANQGSEA. Between the trimmed V and J ends, which lost 6 bases and 3 bases, there was a span of 12 bases. CDR3 length: 12 amino acids. The CDR3 region has the DNA TGCAGCGTCGCACGGGACGGCTACGAGCAGTACTTC. Translating it yields CSVARDGYEQYF.

This rearrangement joins TRBV2 to TRBJ2-5; 13 bases fit TRBD2. J gave up 1 base and V 5 bases, and 4 bases lay outside the gene matches. The CDR3 has 16 amino acids. Germline loops: CDR1 SNHLY, CDR2 FYNNEI. The chain's CDR3 is CASSRGLAGRQETQYF. The CDR3 DNA is TGTGCCAGCAGTCGGGGACTAGCGGGACGCCAAGAGACCCAGTACTTC. Filled out from reference TRBV2 and TRBJ2-5, the complete variable domain reads EPEVTQTPSHQVTQMGQEVILRCVPISNHLYFYWYRQILGQKVEFLVSFYNNEISEKSEIFDDQFSVERPDGSNFTLKIRSTKLEDSAMYFCASSRGLAGRQETQYFGPGTRLLVL.

J is TRBJ2-5 and V is TRBV29-1; TRBD2 is a possible D gene (5 bases). The CDR3 runs to 11 residues. V lost 4 bases, J lost 7 bases, and 10 bases lay in between. Germline V gene lookup returns CDR1 SQVTM and CDR2 ANQGSEA. The CDR3 region is CSVVEGWTQYF. CDR3 sequence (DNA): TGCAGCGTTGTTGAGGGTTGGACCCAGTACTTC.

V gene TRBV19 combines with J gene TRBJ1-5; D perhaps matches TRBD1 (5 bases). Germline V CDR1 and CDR2: LNHDA, SQIVND (reference sequence). Trimming removed 6 bases from V and 0 bases from J, with 9 bases in between. This CDR3 has 14 residues. CDR3 in amino acids: CASSRTFSNQPQHF. The CDR3 DNA reads as TGTGCCAGTAGCCGGACATTTAGCAATCAGCCCCAGCATTTT.

The chain is built from TRBV5-6 and TRBJ1-1, with D unclear. Trimming removed 2 bases at V and 8 bases at J, with 13 bases between. From germline, CDR1 is SGHDT and CDR2 YYEEEE. The CDR3 spans 13 residues. The CDR3 protein is CASSFLSTHEAFF. The CDR3 DNA sequence: TGTGCCAGCAGCTTTCTGAGCACTCACGAAGCTTTCTTT.

This clone turned up a few times. The rearrangement links TRBV7-8 to TRBJ2-4; TRBD2 matches at 7 bases. The V segment lost 3 bases and the J segment 3 bases; nucleotides outside the gene matches: 8. The CDR3 spans 16 residues. Germline CDR1 reads SGHVS; CDR2 reads FQNEAQ. In DNA form, the CDR3 reads TGTGCCAGCAGCTTGCAACCCGGGAGGCACAAAAACATTCAGTACTTC. Protein sequence: CASSLQPGRHKNIQYF.

The chain is built from TRBV5-6 and TRBJ2-2; no clear D gene. The V gene's germline CDR1 is SGHDT and CDR2 YYEEEE. The CDR3 length is 14 residues. V was cut by 2 bases and J by 4 bases, with 9 bases left in between. CDR3 nucleotide sequence: TGTGCCAGCAGCTTCCAGGCAGCCACCGGGGAGCTGTTTTTT. It specifies CASSFQAATGELFF.

This clone was seen many times. J is TRBJ2-5 and V is TRBV18; 10 nucleotides agree with TRBD1. V gave up 0 bases and J gave up 5 bases; unmatched junction bases: 3. Germline V gene lookup returns CDR1 KGHSH and CDR2 LQKENI. CDR3 size: 15 residues. The CDR3 sequence: CASSPPGQGLETQYF. CDR3 DNA: TGTGCCAGCTCACCACCGGGACAGGGGTTGGAGACCCAGTACTTC. The full variable domain, its missing parts supplied by reference TRBV18 and TRBJ2-5, is NAGVMQNPRHLVRRRGQEARLRCSPMKGHSHVYWYRQLPEEGLKFMVYLQKENIIDESGMPKERFSAEFPKEGPSILRIQQVVRGDSAAYFCASSPPGQGLETQYFGPGTRLLVL.